One sample yielded the 7 T cell receptor beta chains listed below, sequenced in a study of response to subunit inactivated influenza vaccine. TCRdb processed the RT-PCR reads anew with MiXCR; each CDR3 protein has one entry. The sample lists 540,000 or so distinct CDR3 sequences, around 13% occurring once. Source: PBMCs from blood, taken 35 to 45 days after vaccination. These receptors all stem from a man in his forties or fifties who received an inactivated influenza vaccine.

This clonotype has more than one count but fewer than ten. The J gene is TRBJ2-5, the V gene TRBV10-3, with D tentatively TRBD1 or TRBD2 (6 bases each). Germline assignment: CDR1 ENHRY and CDR2 SYGVKD. The CDR3 runs 14 residues. The V and J ends lost 8 bases and 4 bases respectively, with 17 bases between them. The CDR3: CAIGGQGTGETQYF. The CDR3 DNA follows: TGTGCCATCGGGGGGCAGGGTACGGGAGAGACCCAGTACTTC.

This clonotype was seen a handful of times. V is TRBV7-2 and J is TRBJ2-1; D is unresolved. V was clipped by 5 bases and J by 16 bases, with 21 bases between them. Germline V CDR1 and CDR2: SGHTA, FQGNSA. The CDR3 is 13 residues long. In nucleotides, the CDR3 is TGTGCCAGCAGCAACCAACTGAGTCCGGTTTTATTCTTC. Translated, it gives CASSNQLSPVLFF. Filled out from reference TRBV7-2 and TRBJ2-1, the complete variable domain reads GAGVSQSPSNKVTEKGKDVELRCDPISGHTALYWYRQSLGQGLEFLIYFQGNSAPDKSGLPSDRFSAERTGGSVSTLTIQRTQQEDSAVYLCASSNQLSPVLFFGPGTRLTVL.

This clonotype was counted a few times. The chain joins TRBV7-9 to TRBJ2-2; 7 nucleotides align to TRBD1. Per the germline V gene, CDR1 is SEHNR and CDR2 is FQNEAQ (reference sequence). CDR3 size: 14 residues. V shed 5 bases, J shed 7 bases, and the junction held 7 bases outside the gene matches. CDR3 sequence: CASSQKQGIGELFF. The CDR3 DNA is TGTGCCAGCAGCCAAAAACAGGGGATCGGGGAGCTGTTTTTT.

This clonotype occurred many times. This chain uses TRBV5-5 with TRBJ2-4, with 9 bases identical to TRBD1. J lost 6 bases, V lost 4 bases, and 8 bases had no gene match. This CDR3 is 15 amino acids long. Per the germline V gene, CDR1 is SGHKS and CDR2 is YYEKEE (reference sequence). The CDR3 protein is CASSLAPGQGNIQYF. The CDR3 nucleotides are TGTGCCAGCAGCCTGGCTCCGGGACAGGGAAACATTCAGTACTTC.

The table lists this clonotype with a few counts. The V and J genes are TRBV4-3 and TRBJ2-4; 10 bases are shared with TRBD1. This CDR3 comprises 16 residues. Trimming cost V 3 bases and J 7 bases; bases outside gene matches: 9. CDR1 is LGHNA and CDR2 is YSLEER in the germline V gene. The CDR3 sequence is CASSQALTGGTNIQYF. The CDR3, as DNA: TGCGCCAGCAGCCAGGCCTTGACAGGGGGCACGAACATTCAGTACTTC.

This clonotype was detected a few times. The J gene is TRBJ2-1, the V gene TRBV3-1, with D possibly being TRBD1 (5 bases). CDR1 and CDR2 (germline): LGHDT, YNNKEL (reference sequence). V was shortened by 0 bases and J by 9 bases, with 12 bases between the two germline ends. The CDR3 covers 14 residues. CDR3: CASSQEGRVREQFF. CDR3 DNA sequence: TGTGCCAGCAGCCAAGAGGGCAGGGTCCGTGAGCAGTTCTTC.

This chain connects TRBV6-1 to TRBJ1-6; D is ambiguous. CDR1 MNHNS and CDR2 SASEGT come from the germline V gene. V was trimmed by 0 bases and J by 5 bases, leaving 5 bases between them. The CDR3 is made up of 14 amino acids. The CDR3 protein is CASSEARNNSPLHF. Written as DNA, the CDR3 is TGTGCCAGCAGTGAAGCAAGGAATAATTCACCCCTCCACTTT.